The rows below give T cell receptor beta chains drawn from one sample of a study of blood T cell repertoires in COVID-19. Only in-frame clones appear in the TCRdb table, and some are missing; sequencing was by immunoSEQ multiplex PCR. The table shows about 140,000 clones, with over 80% occurring only once. The sample taken for sequencing was peripheral blood. These receptors all stem from a man aged 50-60 years with active COVID-19. Both conserved end residues are part of each CDR3. The D gene is left open where the match is weak.

d_gene: -
v_gene: TRBV5-1
j_gene: TRBJ1-6
CDR3nt: TGCGCCAGCAGCTACTCAGGGGATACGGGCGCACCCCTCCACTTT
CDR3aa: CASSYSGDTGAPLHF

d_gene: TRBD1
v_gene: TRBV7-9
j_gene: TRBJ2-7
CDR3nt: TGTGCCAGCAGCGCCGGGACAGGCACCTACGAGCAGTACTTC
CDR3aa: CASSAGTGTYEQYF

d_gene: -
v_gene: TRBV11-2
j_gene: TRBJ1-4
CDR3nt: TGTGCCAGCAGCTTACGTCGGGGGTCTAATGAAAAACTGTTTTTT
CDR3aa: CASSLRRGSNEKLFF

d_gene: -
v_gene: TRBV7-3
j_gene: TRBJ2-3
CDR3nt: TGTGCCAGCAGCCTTCTAGACGCAAATACGCAGTATTTT
CDR3aa: CASSLLDANTQYF

d_gene: TRBD1
v_gene: TRBV11-2
j_gene: TRBJ2-2
CDR3nt: TGTGCCAGCAGCTTGGGGTATAGACAGGGGAAGGGGGCATCCGGGGAGCTGTTTTTT
CDR3aa: CASSLGYRQGKGASGELFF

d_gene: TRBD1
v_gene: TRBV2
j_gene: TRBJ1-2
CDR3nt: TGTGCCAGCAGTGAAGGCGGAGTGCGGACAGGCGGAGGCTACACCTTC
CDR3aa: CASSEGGVRTGGGYTF

d_gene: TRBD1
v_gene: TRBV2
j_gene: TRBJ1-5
CDR3nt: TGTGCCAGCGGCAGACAGGGGGGCTCTATAAGTAGCAATCAGCCCCAGCATTTT
CDR3aa: CASGRQGGSISSNQPQHF

d_gene: -
v_gene: TRBV12-3/TRBV12-4
j_gene: TRBJ2-5
CDR3nt: TGTGCCAGCGTAGGGGAACAAGAGACCCAGTACTTC
CDR3aa: CASVGEQETQYF

d_gene: TRBD2
v_gene: TRBV5-4
j_gene: TRBJ2-4
CDR3nt: TGTGCCAGCAGCTTGCGGCGGGGGGTGGAGGGAAACATTCAGTACTTC
CDR3aa: CASSLRRGVEGNIQYF

d_gene: TRBD2
v_gene: TRBV5-6
j_gene: TRBJ2-3
CDR3nt: TGTGCCAGCAGCTTGGTGGTAGCGGGGACAGATACGCAGTATTTT
CDR3aa: CASSLVVAGTDTQYF

d_gene: TRBD1
v_gene: TRBV24-1
j_gene: TRBJ2-2
CDR3nt: TGTGCCACCAGTGACGAACAGGGGGACGCCGGGGAGCTGTTTTTT
CDR3aa: CATSDEQGDAGELFF

d_gene: -
v_gene: TRBV2
j_gene: TRBJ1-3
CDR3nt: TGTGCCAGCAGTGATTCCGGGACTACCGGAAACACCATATATTTT
CDR3aa: CASSDSGTTGNTIYF

d_gene: TRBD1
v_gene: TRBV5-1
j_gene: TRBJ2-2
CDR3nt: TGCGCCAGCAGCTTGGAGTTTAGGGGGCAAAACACCGGGGAGCTGTTTTTT
CDR3aa: CASSLEFRGQNTGELFF